These 9 T cell receptor beta chains share one sample of origin, sequenced in a study of immune cell composition in non-small cell lung cancer. Method: immunoSEQ multiplex PCR; TCRdb's copy keeps in-frame clones and lacks some. The profile shows 6,200 or so clones, more than 70% of them singletons. Normal lung was taken at the farthest possible site, at least 3 cm from tumour. Source material: non-adjacent lung tissue. These receptors came from a human donor with non-small cell lung cancer.

This clone was detected once. The rearrangement links TRBV7-2 to TRBJ2-3, with 13 bases fitting TRBD2. The CDR3 runs to 15 residues. Germline CDR1 is SGHTA and CDR2 is FQGNSA. After removal of 1 base from V and 6 bases from J, the junction contained 1 base not matched to a gene. CDR3 loop: CASSLVGLAGDTQYF. The CDR3 bases are TGTGCCAGCAGCTTAGTGGGACTAGCGGGGGATACGCAGTATTTT.

This chain links TRBV28 with TRBJ2-7; no definite D call. Per germline, CDR1 MDHEN and CDR2 SYDVKM. V lost 6 bases, J lost 6 bases, and 9 bases lay in between. The CDR3 runs 11 residues. CDR3 coding DNA: TGTGCCAGCAGCCCCTTGAGCGAGCAGTACTTC. This translates into CASSPLSEQYF.

The table lists this clone with a count of one. The chain joins TRBV5-1 to TRBJ1-1; 7 bases agree with TRBD1. This CDR3 is built from 18 residues. CDR1 SGHRS and CDR2 YFSETQ come from the germline V gene. Germline trimming cut 3 bases from V and 1 base from J; bases unmatched to any gene: 15. In nucleotides, the CDR3 is TGCGCCAGCAGCTCTCGCTTGACAGGGCTCGGGGGGAACACTGAAGCTTTCTTT. Its protein product is CASSSRLTGLGGNTEAFF.

The chain joins TRBV15 to TRBJ2-5; 9 bases are a match to TRBD2. The CDR3 sequence is 15 residues long. Germline CDR1 and CDR2: LNHNV and YYDKDF (reference sequence). The V segment lost 6 bases and the J segment 2 bases; nucleotides outside the gene matches: 7. The CDR3 is CATSYGTSRQETQYF. As DNA, the CDR3 is TGTGCCACCAGTTACGGGACTAGCAGACAAGAGACCCAGTACTTC.

Details on this clone: Distinct nucleotide sequences in the sample also encode this CDR3. V usage is TRBV5-1 and J usage is TRBJ2-1, with 10 nucleotides matching TRBD2. The junction had 2 bases not matched to a gene; V was cut back by 1 base and J by 4 bases. There are 15 residues in the CDR3. Germline CDR1 SGHRS, CDR2 YFSETQ. The DNA for the CDR3 is TGCGCCAGCAGCTTGCGGACTAGCGGTTACAATGAGCAGTTCTTC. Amino acid sequence: CASSLRTSGYNEQFF.

The chain recombines TRBV4-1 with TRBJ1-1; TRBD1 might be the D (6 bases). CDR3 length: 16 residues. V shed 2 bases and J shed 0 bases, with 13 bases lying between them. Germline assignment: CDR1 MGHRA and CDR2 YSYEKL. The CDR3 sequence: CASSQKDRTMNTEAFF. CDR3 coding DNA: TGCGCCAGCAGCCAAAAGGACAGAACCATGAACACTGAAGCTTTCTTT.

The rearrangement joins TRBV7-9 to TRBJ2-5; a possible D gene is TRBD2 (5 bases). In germline, CDR1 is SEHNR, CDR2 FQNEAQ (reference sequence). This CDR3 comprises 15 residues. V was clipped by 5 bases and J by 3 bases, with 16 bases between them. CDR3 loop: CASSHTRESKETQYF. The DNA for the CDR3 is TGTGCCAGCAGCCACACCCGGGAATCGAAAGAGACCCAGTACTTC.

This clone came up a few times. The genes are TRBV13 and TRBJ2-7; TRBD1 aligns across 9 bases. In germline, CDR1 is PRHDT, CDR2 FYEKMQ (reference sequence). The CDR3 totals 15 residues. Trimming at V came to 2 bases and at J to 2 bases, leaving 4 bases not matched to a gene. The CDR3 sequence: CASSLRQGETYEQYF. The CDR3 region has the DNA TGTGCCAGCAGCTTAAGACAGGGGGAGACCTACGAGCAGTACTTC. The entire variable domain, with the rest obtained from reference TRBV13 and TRBJ2-7, is as follows: AAGVIQSPRHLIKEKRETATLKCYPIPRHDTVYWYQQGPGQDPQFLISFYEKMQSDKGSIPDRFSAQQFSDYHSELNMSSLELGDSALYFCASSLRQGETYEQYFGPGTRLTVT.

The rearrangement uses TRBV18 and TRBJ2-1, with D perhaps matching TRBD2 (6 bases). Germline values: CDR1 KGHSH, CDR2 LQKENI. The CDR3 consists of 14 residues. V was pared by 4 bases and J by 5 bases, with 12 bases between. Written as DNA, the CDR3 is TGTGCCAGCTCACGGGTAGCGGAGAACAATGAGCAGTTCTTC. The encoded protein is CASSRVAENNEQFF.